Listed below are T cell receptor beta chains from one sample, sequenced in a study of PD-L1 blockade in urothelial cancer. Profiled with immunoSEQ multiplex PCR; TCRdb holds only in-frame clones, not every one. The table records about 85,000 clones, 85% to 90% of them present only once. Specimen: PBMCs, collected around atezolizumab (anti-PD-L1) treatment. The receptors shown here come from a man aged 60-69 years with urothelial cancer. Each CDR3 is given with its conserved first and last residue. A D gene is named only where the DNA matches it firmly. Size is stated for part of the rows, as once, few or many counts, or as a class when the clone is expanded.

V	size	J	D	CDR3	DNA
TRBV11-3	NA	TRBJ2-7	TRBD2	CASSSTSASREQYF	TGTGCCAGCAGTAGTACTAGCGCCTCTCGTGAGCAGTACTTC
TRBV6-1	NA	TRBJ2-1	NA	CASRVWRDEQFF	TGTGCCAGCAGAGTGTGGAGGGATGAGCAGTTCTTC
TRBV5-1	NA	TRBJ1-6	NA	CASSPGPRRNSPLHF	TGCGCCAGCAGCCCAGGCCCCCGTCGGAATTCACCCCTCCACTTT
TRBV7-3	NA	TRBJ2-1	TRBD1	CASSLGQGSYNEQFF	TGTGCCAGCAGCTTGGGACAGGGCTCCTACAATGAGCAGTTCTTC
TRBV5-1	once	TRBJ1-4	TRBD1	CASSPGGTGREKLFF	TGCGCCAGCAGCCCTGGTGGGACAGGGCGTGAAAAACTGTTTTTT
TRBV5-1	NA	TRBJ2-5	TRBD2	CASTQGTNQETQYF	TGCGCCAGCACTCAAGGGACTAACCAAGAGACCCAGTACTTC
TRBV18	NA	TRBJ2-3	TRBD2	CASSPIIAGETDTQYF	TGTGCCAGCTCTCCGATTATAGCGGGGGAAACAGATACGCAGTATTTT
TRBV7-9	NA	TRBJ1-1	NA	CASSLIEGLNTEAFF	TGTGCCAGCAGCTTAATCGAGGGCCTGAACACTGAAGCTTTCTTT
TRBV7-2	once	TRBJ2-3	NA	CASSLKALSTDTQYF	TGTGCCAGCAGCTTAAAAGCGCTGAGCACAGATACGCAGTATTTT
TRBV18	NA	TRBJ2-3	TRBD2	CASSPTSGDTDTQYF	TGTGCCAGCTCACCGACTAGCGGAGACACAGATACGCAGTATTTT
TRBV19	NA	TRBJ2-7	TRBD1	CASSIGQGALYEQYF	TGTGCCAGTAGTATAGGACAGGGGGCTCTCTACGAGCAGTACTTC
TRBV2	NA	TRBJ2-7	NA	CASSEARWEDEQYF	TGTGCCAGCAGTGAAGCTAGGTGGGAGGACGAGCAGTACTTC
TRBV30	NA	TRBJ1-2	NA	CAWNLQGSSGYTF	TGTGCCTGGAACCTACAGGGTTCGAGTGGGTACACCTTC
TRBV9	NA	TRBJ2-3	NA	CASSVAGGSSTDTQYF	TGTGCCAGCAGCGTAGCGGGGGGCAGTAGCACAGATACGCAGTATTTT
TRBV13	NA	TRBJ2-7	TRBD2	CASSGLAGPRSSYEQYF	TGTGCCAGTTCGGGACTAGCGGGCCCCAGGAGCTCCTACGAGCAGTACTTC
TRBV11-2	NA	TRBJ1-5	NA	CASSSSGLRNQPQHF	TGTGCCAGCAGCTCATCCGGTCTTCGCAATCAGCCCCAGCATTTT
TRBV27	NA	TRBJ2-3	NA	CASKGWQAPDTQYF	TGTGCCAGCAAAGGTTGGCAGGCCCCAGATACGCAGTATTTT
TRBV13	NA	TRBJ2-4	TRBD1	CASSLAGSGTGWGIQYF	TGTGCCAGCAGCTTAGCCGGGAGCGGGACAGGGTGGGGCATTCAGTACTTC
TRBV6-1	NA	TRBJ1-2	NA	CASSERLNSGYTF	TGTGCCAGCAGTGAAAGACTGAACTCCGGCTACACCTTC
TRBV14	once	TRBJ1-6	NA	CASSQGLRDRRNSPLHF	TGTGCCAGCAGCCAAGGGTTAAGAGACCGCAGGAATTCACCCCTCCACTTT
TRBV10-3	NA	TRBJ1-3	NA	CATSSGSGNTIYF	TGTGCCACCAGCTCAGGGTCTGGAAACACCATATATTTT
TRBV2	NA	TRBJ2-5	TRBD1	CASTPGGETQYF	TGTGCCAGCACTCCAGGGGGAGAGACCCAGTACTTC
TRBV7-2	NA	TRBJ2-2	NA	CASKVTGGANTGELFF	TGTGCCAGCAAGGTCACCGGGGGAGCGAACACCGGGGAGCTGTTTTTT
TRBV6-5	NA	TRBJ2-5	NA	CASSLSRETQYF	TGTGCCAGCAGTTTGTCTCGGGAGACCCAGTACTTC
TRBV7-3	NA	TRBJ2-1	NA	CASSLGSSEQFF	TGTGCCAGCAGCTTAGGCTCTAGTGAGCAGTTCTTC
TRBV7-2	NA	TRBJ2-7	TRBD1	CASSPGQAYSYEQYF	TGTGCCAGCAGCCCCGGACAGGCGTACTCCTACGAGCAGTACTTC
TRBV19	NA	TRBJ2-2	TRBD2	CASLAGGSETGELFF	TGTGCCAGCTTAGCGGGAGGTTCTGAAACCGGGGAGCTGTTTTTT
TRBV10-1	NA	TRBJ2-7	TRBD2	CASSGPPGGSAEEQYF	TGCGCCAGCAGTGGACCTCCGGGAGGGAGTGCGGAAGAGCAGTACTTC
TRBV19	NA	TRBJ1-1	TRBD1	CASSLTGTGNTEAFF	TGTGCCAGTAGTTTAACCGGGACAGGGAACACTGAAGCTTTCTTT
TRBV11-1	NA	TRBJ2-1	TRBD2	CASSLTSGGYNEQFF	TGTGCCAGCAGCCTAACTAGCGGGGGCTACAATGAGCAGTTCTTC
TRBV6-1	NA	TRBJ2-1	NA	CASTLVQTYNEQFF	TGTGCCAGTACTCTAGTCCAAACCTACAATGAGCAGTTCTTC
TRBV2	NA	TRBJ2-7	NA	CASRPRDSPTYEQYF	TGTGCCAGCAGACCCCGGGACTCTCCTACTTACGAGCAGTACTTC
TRBV5-5	NA	TRBJ2-1	NA	CASSPVGDTYNEQFF	TGTGCCAGCAGCCCGGTGGGGGACACCTACAATGAGCAGTTCTTC
TRBV7-2	NA	TRBJ2-7	NA	CASSSGGSMYEQYF	TGTGCCAGCAGTTCTGGGGGGTCCATGTACGAGCAGTACTTC
TRBV30	NA	TRBJ2-7	TRBD1	CAWSLTGTGFRFHEQYF	TGTGCCTGGAGTCTTACCGGGACAGGGTTTCGGTTCCACGAGCAGTACTTC